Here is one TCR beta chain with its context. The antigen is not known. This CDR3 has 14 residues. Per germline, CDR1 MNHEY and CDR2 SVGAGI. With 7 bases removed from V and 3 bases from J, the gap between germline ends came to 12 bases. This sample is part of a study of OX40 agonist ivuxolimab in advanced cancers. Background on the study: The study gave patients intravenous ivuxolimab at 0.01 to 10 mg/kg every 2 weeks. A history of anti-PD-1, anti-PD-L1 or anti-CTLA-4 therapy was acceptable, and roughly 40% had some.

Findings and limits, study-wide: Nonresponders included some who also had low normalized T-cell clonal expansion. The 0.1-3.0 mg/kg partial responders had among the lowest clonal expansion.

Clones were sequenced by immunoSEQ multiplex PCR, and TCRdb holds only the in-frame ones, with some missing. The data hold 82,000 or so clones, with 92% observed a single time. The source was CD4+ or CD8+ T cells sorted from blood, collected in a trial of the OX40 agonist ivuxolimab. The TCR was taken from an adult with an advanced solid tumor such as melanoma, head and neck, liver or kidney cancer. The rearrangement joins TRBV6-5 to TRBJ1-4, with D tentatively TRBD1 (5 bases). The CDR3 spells CASTARGANEKLFF. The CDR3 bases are TGTGCCAGCACTGCACGGGGGGCTAATGAAAAACTGTTTTTT.